The source of this TCR beta chain is a study of T cell responses to AZD1222 COVID-19 vaccine (dated by TCRdb to the early 2020s). With regard to the full study: AZD1222 recipients given second doses at about 4 weeks or at about 12 weeks were pooled, since spike-specific TCR depth and breadth were not found to differ between the two schedules. TCR sequencing covered 230 to 250 trial participants: 200 to 210 given two doses of AZD1222 and approximately 25 given two doses of MenACWY control vaccine. Trial participants were enrolled by age into 18-55, 56-69 and 70-plus year subgroups, with approximately 150, 28 and 58 TCR-sequenced participants respectively.

General conclusions and limits of the study: The 56-69-year group was small, and its depth increase did not reach significance, likely because of low power. Most participants were white British and females outnumbered males, and the authors suggested that clonal diversity may have been underestimated. Spike-specific TCR breadth and depth rose significantly after two AZD1222 doses compared with day 0 and with MenACWY recipients. CD4 TCRs associated with the vaccine covered the entire spike protein, and the dominant responses were in regions 160-218 and 743-854. Conclusions about previously exposed vaccinees are limited, since just a handful of AZD1222 recipients were seropositive for SARS-CoV-2 at baseline. Because no day 14 peak-response samples were available, repertoires were characterized only after the peak T cell response. Reportedly, close to half of the unique spike-specific TCRs recognized epitopes lying outside the regions that are mutated in the B.1.351 and B.1.1.7 variants.

As encoded in the germline V gene, CDR1 is MNHEY while CDR2 is SVGAGI. There are 13 amino acids in the CDR3, from cysteine to phenylalanine inclusive. The only DNA kept is the CDR3, 39 bases in frame from the first base. V lost 7 bases and J lost 0 bases; the stretch between them is 10 bases long. Comments on this clone: Its target antigen remains unknown. Nothing much larger sits one base from this clone, and base qualities are not available.

The CDR3 regions of human TCRbeta chains were analyzed by immunosequencing. Under the source paper's analysis protocol: TCRs in the repertoires were compared against a reference library of SARS-CoV-2-specific TCRs that had been generated with the MIRA antigen-specificity platform. Breadth was defined as the fraction of unique TCRs that were SARS-CoV-2-associated, and depth was defined as the fraction of total T cells that were SARS-CoV-2-associated. Using the MIRA data, each spike-specific TCR was assigned both to the spike region to which the TCR was reactive and to a CD4 or CD8 class. Log10-transformed breadth and depth values were compared by one-way ANOVA with Sidak's multiple comparisons tests. In TCRdb, the immuneACCESS table is reduced to in-frame sequences with V and J assigned. These tables do not hold every clone; where another copy was compared, an unresolved V gene accounts for under half, and the others remain unexplained. V, J and clone size derive from that table, while D and trimming were established from the DNA sequence. This sample comprises about 150,000 clones, around 90% of them detected only once. The ten top clones hold 15% to 20% of the sample.

The time point label here, explained by the study, means: baseline before first vaccination. The vaccinee samples were drawn from two UK trials, COV001 and COV002, one of which was a single-blind randomized controlled phase 2/3 trial testing AZD1222 (ChAdOx1 nCoV-19) in healthy adults. Trial participant PBMC samples were collected at day 0 and day 28 after the second dose for TCRbeta chain sequencing. The rearrangement combines TRBV6-5 with TRBJ2-7; the D gene lacks a confident call. The sequences come from peripheral blood, collected on day 0 of AZD1222 vaccination. This clonotype was obtained from an adult in good health. The CDR3 has the sequence CASTPALSYEQYF. The nucleotide sequence is TGTGCCAGCACGCCAGCTCTCTCCTACGAGCAGTACTTC.